This entry lists 9 T cell receptor beta chains sequenced from one sample in a study of CD8 T cells in ankylosing spondylitis. TCRdb called the 5' RACE reads again in MiXCR, with one record for every CDR3 protein. The sample records a few hundred thousand distinct CDR3 sequences, approximately 7.3% being singletons. Whole-study findings and limits: Among TCR beta sequences, a motif of several highly homologous variants appeared characteristic of ankylosing spondylitis blood.

For these TCRs, the target antigens are not known. Input material: blood, either unsorted or a sorted T cell fraction (not recorded which). These receptors all stem from a male donor with ankylosing spondylitis.

This clonotype was seen ten or more times. The V gene is TRBV20-1, the J gene TRBJ1-1; weak D call: TRBD1 (6 bases). The V gene lost 6 bases and the J gene lost 1 base, with 9 bases spanning the gap. The CDR3 consists of 12 residues. The germline gives CDR1 DFQATT, CDR2 SNEGSKA (reference sequence). The CDR3 nucleotides read TGCAGTGCGGGACACAGGAACACTGAAGCTTTCTTT. It is translated as CSAGHRNTEAFF.

This clonotype was seen many times. The chain has TRBV27 and TRBJ2-3; D is possibly TRBD1 (5 bases). The CDR3 covers 15 residues. Trimming shortened V by 3 bases and J by 0 bases, and 10 bases separated the two germline ends. The germline CDR1 and CDR2 sequences are MNHEY and SMNVEV (reference sequence). This chain's CDR3 is CASSFITGSTDTQYF. The CDR3 bases are TGTGCCAGCAGTTTTATCACAGGTAGCACAGATACGCAGTATTTT.

This clonotype has a handful of counts. This chain connects TRBV5-6 to TRBJ2-3; D ambiguous. Trimming removed 4 bases from V and 2 bases from J, with 17 bases in between. Germline lookup yields CDR1 SGHDT and CDR2 YYEEEE. CDR3 length: 16 amino acids. CDR3 protein: CASSLEGSDVTDTQYF. The CDR3 DNA reads as TGTGCCAGCAGCCTCGAAGGGTCAGATGTCACAGATACGCAGTATTTT. Complete variable domain (other parts from reference TRBV5-6 and TRBJ2-3): DAGVTQSPTHLIKTRGQQVTLRCSPKSGHDTVSWYQQALGQGPQFIFQYYEEEERQRGNFPDRFSGHQFPNYSSELNVNALLLGDSALYLCASSLEGSDVTDTQYFGPGTRLTVL.

This clonotype has ten or more counts. The CDR3 nucleotides read TGTGCCAGCAGTCTACCTAGGGACAGGGGGTACGAGCAGTACTTC. Its protein product is CASSLPRDRGYEQYF. V usage is TRBV28 and J usage is TRBJ2-7; 11 bases match TRBD1. The CDR3 contains 15 residues. V lost 5 bases and J lost 4; bases outside the gene matches: 7. Germline V gene sequence: CDR1 MDHEN, CDR2 SYDVKM.

CDR3 residues: CASSEGAEAYNEQFF. The CDR3 nucleotides are TGTGCCAGCAGTGAAGGAGCGGAGGCCTACAATGAGCAGTTCTTC. The chain uses TRBV6-1 and TRBJ2-1; possibly TRBD2 for D (5 bases). Looked up from germline, CDR1 is MNHNS and CDR2 is SASEGT. CDR3 size: 15 residues. V lost 1 base, J lost 2 bases, and 9 bases lay in between.

This clonotype was picked up many times. V usage is TRBV24-1 and J usage is TRBJ2-3, with 11 positions matching TRBD2. CDR1 and CDR2 (germline): KGHDR, SFDVKD. The CDR3 runs 19 residues. The V segment lost 0 bases and the J segment 3 bases; nucleotides outside the gene matches: 10. CDR3 sequence (DNA): TGTGCCACCAGTGATTTGCCTAGCGGGGGGATGTCGAAAACAGATACGCAGTATTTT. It translates to CATSDLPSGGMSKTDTQYF.

This clonotype appeared many times. This chain uses TRBV20-1 with TRBJ2-2; D gene unclear. This CDR3 has 14 amino acids. CDR1 and CDR2 (germline): DFQATT, SNEGSKA (reference sequence). The V and J ends lost 3 bases and 3 bases respectively, with 11 bases between them. DNA of the CDR3: TGCAGTGCTAGCGGGCGGTCGTACACCGGGGAGCTGTTTTTT. Translation: CSASGRSYTGELFF.

The rearrangement links TRBV19 to TRBJ2-7; 7 positions match TRBD1. After removal of 6 bases from V and 3 bases from J, the junction contained 11 bases not matched to a gene. This CDR3 has 15 residues. The germline gives CDR1 LNHDA, CDR2 SQIVND (reference sequence). The CDR3 here is CASRDPGQTFYEQYF. The CDR3 DNA follows: TGTGCCAGTAGGGACCCGGGACAGACTTTCTACGAGCAGTACTTC.

This clonotype was recorded many times. The gene calls are TRBV7-6 and TRBJ2-7; D is possibly TRBD1 (6 bases). The CDR3 has 15 amino acids. V gave up 4 bases and J gave up 0 bases, with 13 bases separating them. Germline V gene data show CDR1 as SGHVS and CDR2 as FNYEAQ. The CDR3 nucleotides read TGTGCCAGCAGCTCGGGGACACGGAGCTCCTACGAGCAGTACTTC. Translated: CASSSGTRSSYEQYF.